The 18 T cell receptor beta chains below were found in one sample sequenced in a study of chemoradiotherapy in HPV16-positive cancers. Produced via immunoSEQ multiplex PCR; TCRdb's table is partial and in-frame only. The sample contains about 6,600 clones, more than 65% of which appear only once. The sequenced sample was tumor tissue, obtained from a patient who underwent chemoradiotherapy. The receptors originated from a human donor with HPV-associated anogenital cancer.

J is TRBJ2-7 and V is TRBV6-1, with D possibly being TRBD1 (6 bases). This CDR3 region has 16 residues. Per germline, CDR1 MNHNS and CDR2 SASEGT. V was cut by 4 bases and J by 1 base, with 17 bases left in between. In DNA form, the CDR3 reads TGTGCCAGCAGTGTTCCTGACAGGAAAAATTCCTACGAGCAGTACTTC. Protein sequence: CASSVPDRKNSYEQYF.

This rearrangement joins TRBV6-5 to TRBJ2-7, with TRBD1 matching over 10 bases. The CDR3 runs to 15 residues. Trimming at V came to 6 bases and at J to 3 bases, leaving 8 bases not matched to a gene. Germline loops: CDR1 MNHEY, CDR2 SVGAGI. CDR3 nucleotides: TGTGCCAGCAGCCGGACGGGGACAGGGGACTACGAGCAGTACTTC. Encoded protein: CASSRTGTGDYEQYF.

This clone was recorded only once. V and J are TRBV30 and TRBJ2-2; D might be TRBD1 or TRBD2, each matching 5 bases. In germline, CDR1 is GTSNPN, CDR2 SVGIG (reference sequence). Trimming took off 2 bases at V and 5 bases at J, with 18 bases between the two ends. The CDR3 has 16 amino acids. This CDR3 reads CAWSSTGLVKTGELFF. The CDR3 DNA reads TGTGCCTGGAGTAGCACGGGGCTGGTTAAAACCGGGGAGCTGTTTTTT.

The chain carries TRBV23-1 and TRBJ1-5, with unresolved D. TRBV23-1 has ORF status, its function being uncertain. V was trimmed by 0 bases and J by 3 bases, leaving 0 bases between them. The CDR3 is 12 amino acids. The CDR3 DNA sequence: TGCGCCAGCAGTCAATCCAATCAGCCCCAGCATTTT. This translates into CASSQSNQPQHF.

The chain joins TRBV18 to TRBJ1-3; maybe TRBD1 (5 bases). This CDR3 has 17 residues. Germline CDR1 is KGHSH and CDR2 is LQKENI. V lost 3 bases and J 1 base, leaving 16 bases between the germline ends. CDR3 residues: CASSPLRDLRSGNTIYF. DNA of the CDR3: TGTGCCAGCTCACCCCTCCGGGACCTAAGATCTGGAAACACCATATATTTT.

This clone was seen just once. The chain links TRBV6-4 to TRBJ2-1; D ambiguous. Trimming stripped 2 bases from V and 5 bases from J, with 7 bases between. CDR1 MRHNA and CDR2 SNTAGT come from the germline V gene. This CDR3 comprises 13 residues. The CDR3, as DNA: TGTGCCAGCAGTGACGGTCAGCACAATGAGCAGTTCTTC. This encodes CASSDGQHNEQFF.

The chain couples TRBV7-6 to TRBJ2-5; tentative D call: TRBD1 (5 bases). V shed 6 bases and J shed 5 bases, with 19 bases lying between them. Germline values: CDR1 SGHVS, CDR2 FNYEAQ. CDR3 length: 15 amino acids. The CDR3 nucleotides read TGTGCCAGCAGGGTTTCCGGGCAGGGTACGGAGACCCAGTACTTC. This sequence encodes CASRVSGQGTETQYF.

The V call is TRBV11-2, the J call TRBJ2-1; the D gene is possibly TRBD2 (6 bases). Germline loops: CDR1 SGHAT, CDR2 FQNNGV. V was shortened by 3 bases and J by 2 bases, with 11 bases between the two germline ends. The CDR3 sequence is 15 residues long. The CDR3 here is CASSFLAETYNEQFF. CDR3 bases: TGTGCCAGCAGCTTTTTAGCGGAGACCTACAATGAGCAGTTCTTC.

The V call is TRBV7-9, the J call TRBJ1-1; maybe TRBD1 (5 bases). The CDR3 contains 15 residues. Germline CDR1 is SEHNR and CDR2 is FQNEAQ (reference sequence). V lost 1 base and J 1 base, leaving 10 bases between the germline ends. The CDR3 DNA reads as TGTGCCAGCAGCTTAGGTGCAGGGCAGAACACTGAAGCTTTCTTT. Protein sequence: CASSLGAGQNTEAFF.

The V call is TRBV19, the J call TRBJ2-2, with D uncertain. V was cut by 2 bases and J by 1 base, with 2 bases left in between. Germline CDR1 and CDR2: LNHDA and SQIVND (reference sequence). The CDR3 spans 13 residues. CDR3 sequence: CASSILNTGELFF. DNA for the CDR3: TGTGCCAGTAGTATACTGAACACCGGGGAGCTGTTTTTT.

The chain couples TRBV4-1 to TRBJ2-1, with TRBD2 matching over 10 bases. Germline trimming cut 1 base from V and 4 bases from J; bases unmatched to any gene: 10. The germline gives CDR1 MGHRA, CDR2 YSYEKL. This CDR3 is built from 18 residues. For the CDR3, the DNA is TGCGCCAGCAGCCAAGGCCCCCTACTAGCGGGACCTTACAATGAGCAGTTCTTC. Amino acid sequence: CASSQGPLLAGPYNEQFF.

DNA of the CDR3: TGTGCCAGCAGCACAGGGGTCTTTGAGGCAGATACGCAGTATTTT. It translates to CASSTGVFEADTQYF. This chain connects TRBV7-2 to TRBJ2-3; 7 positions match TRBD1. The CDR3 sequence is 15 residues long. The germline V gene encodes CDR1 SGHTA and CDR2 FQGNSA. V was pared by 5 bases and J by 4 bases, with 9 bases of the junction left unmatched.

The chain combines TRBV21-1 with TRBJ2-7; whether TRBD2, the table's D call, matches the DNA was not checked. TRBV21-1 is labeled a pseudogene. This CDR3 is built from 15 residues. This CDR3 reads CASSKDVASGYEQYF. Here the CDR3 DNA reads TGTGCCAGCAGCAAAGACGTGGCTAGCGGATACGAGCAGTACTTC.

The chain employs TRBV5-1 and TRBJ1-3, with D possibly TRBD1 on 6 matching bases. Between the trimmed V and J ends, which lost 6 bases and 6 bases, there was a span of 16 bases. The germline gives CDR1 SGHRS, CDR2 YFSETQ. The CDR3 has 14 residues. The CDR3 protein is CASMDSGGSNTIYF. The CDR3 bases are TGCGCCAGCATGGACAGCGGAGGATCAAACACCATATATTTT.

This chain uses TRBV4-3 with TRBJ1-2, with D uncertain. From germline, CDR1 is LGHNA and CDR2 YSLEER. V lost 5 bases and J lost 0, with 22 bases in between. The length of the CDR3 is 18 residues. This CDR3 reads CASSNWPTWARANYGYTF. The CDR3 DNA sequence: TGCGCCAGCAGCAATTGGCCTACTTGGGCCAGAGCTAACTATGGCTACACCTTC.

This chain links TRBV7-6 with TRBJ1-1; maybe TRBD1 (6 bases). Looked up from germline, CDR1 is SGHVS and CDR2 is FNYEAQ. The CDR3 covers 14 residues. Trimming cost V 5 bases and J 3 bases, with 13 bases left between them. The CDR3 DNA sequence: TGTGCCAGCAGCCAAAACAGGGTGGACACTGAAGCTTTCTTT. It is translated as CASSQNRVDTEAFF.

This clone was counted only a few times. The CDR3 loop reads CASSEGQEQYF. The CDR3, as DNA: TGCGCCAGCAGTGAGGGACAGGAGCAGTACTTC. The chain couples TRBV10-1 to TRBJ2-7; TRBD1 might be the D (6 bases). Germline V gene sequence: CDR1 WNHNN, CDR2 SYGVQD (reference sequence). The germline V and J ends were trimmed by 2 bases and 7 bases, with 6 bases remaining between them. The CDR3 contains 11 residues.

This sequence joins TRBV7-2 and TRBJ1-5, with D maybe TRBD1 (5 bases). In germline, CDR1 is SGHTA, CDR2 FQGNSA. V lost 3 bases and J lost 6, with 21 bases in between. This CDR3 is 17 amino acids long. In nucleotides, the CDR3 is TGTGCCAGCAGCTTCCCCGCCTGGGGGGTTGGCCGTCAGCCCCAGCATTTT. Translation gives CASSFPAWGVGRQPQHF. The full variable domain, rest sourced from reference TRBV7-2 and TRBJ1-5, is GAGVSQSPSNKVTEKGKDVELRCDPISGHTALYWYRQSLGQGLEFLIYFQGNSAPDKSGLPSDRFSAERTGGSVSTLTIQRTQQEDSAVYLCASSFPAWGVGRQPQHFGDGTRLSIL.